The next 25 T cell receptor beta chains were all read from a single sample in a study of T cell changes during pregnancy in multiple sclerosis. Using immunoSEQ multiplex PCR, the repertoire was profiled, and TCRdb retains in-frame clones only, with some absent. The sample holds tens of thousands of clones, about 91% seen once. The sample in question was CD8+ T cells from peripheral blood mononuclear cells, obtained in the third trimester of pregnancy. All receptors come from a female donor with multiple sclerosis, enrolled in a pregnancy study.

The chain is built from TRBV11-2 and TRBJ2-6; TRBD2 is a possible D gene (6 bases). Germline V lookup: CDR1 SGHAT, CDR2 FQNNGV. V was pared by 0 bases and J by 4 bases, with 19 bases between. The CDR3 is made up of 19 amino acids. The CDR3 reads CASSLDGLGRGSGANVLTF. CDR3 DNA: TGTGCCAGCAGCTTAGATGGATTGGGACGGGGGTCGGGGGCCAACGTCCTGACTTTC.

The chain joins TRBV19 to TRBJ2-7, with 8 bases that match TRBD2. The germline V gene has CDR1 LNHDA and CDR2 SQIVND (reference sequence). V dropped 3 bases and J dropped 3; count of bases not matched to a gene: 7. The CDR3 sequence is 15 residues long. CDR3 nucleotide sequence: TGTGCCAGTAGTATCGGCGGGGGGCCCATCTACGAGCAGTACTTC. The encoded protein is CASSIGGGPIYEQYF.

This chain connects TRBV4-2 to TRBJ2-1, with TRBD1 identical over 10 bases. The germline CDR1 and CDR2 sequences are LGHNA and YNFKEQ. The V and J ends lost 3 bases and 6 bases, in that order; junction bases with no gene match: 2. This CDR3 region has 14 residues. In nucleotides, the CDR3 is TGTGCCAGCAGCCAGGACAGGGGGTGCAATGAGCAGTTCTTC. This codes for CASSQDRGCNEQFF.

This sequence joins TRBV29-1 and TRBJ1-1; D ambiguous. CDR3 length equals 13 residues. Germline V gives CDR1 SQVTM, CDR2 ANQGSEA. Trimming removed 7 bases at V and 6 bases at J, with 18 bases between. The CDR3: CSAREGSMSEAFF. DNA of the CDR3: TGCAGCGCAAGAGAGGGTTCGATGTCTGAAGCTTTCTTT. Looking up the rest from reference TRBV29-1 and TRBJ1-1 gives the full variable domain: SAVISQKPSRDICQRGTSLTIQCQVDSQVTMMFWYRQQPGQSLTLIATANQGSEATYESGFVIDKFPISRPNLTFSTLTVSNMSPEDSSIYLCSAREGSMSEAFFGQGTRLTVV.

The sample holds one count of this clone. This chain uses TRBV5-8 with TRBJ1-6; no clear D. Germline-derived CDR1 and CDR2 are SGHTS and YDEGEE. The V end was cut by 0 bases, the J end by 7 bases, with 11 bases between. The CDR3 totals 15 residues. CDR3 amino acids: CASSLGEPWNSPLHF. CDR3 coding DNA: TGTGCCAGCAGCTTGGGAGAGCCTTGGAATTCACCCCTCCACTTT.

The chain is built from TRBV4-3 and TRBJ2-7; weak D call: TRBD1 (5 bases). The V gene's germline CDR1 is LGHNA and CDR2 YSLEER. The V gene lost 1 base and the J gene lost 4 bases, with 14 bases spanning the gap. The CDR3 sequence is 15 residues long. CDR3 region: CASSQARDSIYEQYF. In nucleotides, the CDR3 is TGCGCCAGCAGCCAAGCTCGCGACAGTATTTACGAGCAGTACTTC.

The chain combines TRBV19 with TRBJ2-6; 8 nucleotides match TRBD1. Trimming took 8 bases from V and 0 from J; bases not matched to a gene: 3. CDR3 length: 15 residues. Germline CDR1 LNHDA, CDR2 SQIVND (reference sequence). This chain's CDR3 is CASRDRGSGANVLTF. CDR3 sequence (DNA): TGTGCCAGTCGTGACAGGGGCTCTGGGGCCAACGTCCTGACTTTC.

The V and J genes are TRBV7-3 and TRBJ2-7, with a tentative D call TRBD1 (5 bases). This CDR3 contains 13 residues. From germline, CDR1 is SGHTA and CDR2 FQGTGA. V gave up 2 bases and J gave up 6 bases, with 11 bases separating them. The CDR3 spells CASSLFLGREQYF. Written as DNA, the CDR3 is TGTGCCAGCAGCTTATTCCTGGGGCGCGAGCAGTACTTC. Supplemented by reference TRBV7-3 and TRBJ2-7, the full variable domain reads GAGVSQTPSNKVTEKGKYVELRCDPISGHTALYWYRQSLGQGPEFLIYFQGTGAADDSGLPNDRFFAVRPEGSVSTLKIQRTERGDSAVYLCASSLFLGREQYFGPGTRLTVT.

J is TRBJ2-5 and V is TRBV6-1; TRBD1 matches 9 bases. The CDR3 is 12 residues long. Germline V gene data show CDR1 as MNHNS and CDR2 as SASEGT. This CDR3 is CGVGQGRETQYF. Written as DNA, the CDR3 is TGTGGCGTCGGACAGGGGAGGGAGACCCAGTACTTC.

The CDR3 is CASLGRTNTGELFF. The CDR3 DNA sequence: TGTGCCAGCCTCGGGAGGACCAACACCGGGGAGCTGTTTTTT. This rearrangement joins TRBV27 to TRBJ2-2; 7 nucleotides agree with TRBD2. This CDR3 spans 14 amino acids. CDR1 and CDR2 (germline): MNHEY, SMNVEV (reference sequence). Trimming removed 8 bases from V and 2 bases from J; junction bases left unmatched: 5.

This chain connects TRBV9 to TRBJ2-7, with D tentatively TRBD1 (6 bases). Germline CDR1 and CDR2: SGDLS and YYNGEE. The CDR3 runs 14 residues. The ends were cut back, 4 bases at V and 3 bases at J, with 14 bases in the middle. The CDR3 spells CASSRGGVVYEQYF. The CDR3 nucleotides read TGTGCCAGCAGCCGAGGGGGAGTTGTCTACGAGCAGTACTTC.

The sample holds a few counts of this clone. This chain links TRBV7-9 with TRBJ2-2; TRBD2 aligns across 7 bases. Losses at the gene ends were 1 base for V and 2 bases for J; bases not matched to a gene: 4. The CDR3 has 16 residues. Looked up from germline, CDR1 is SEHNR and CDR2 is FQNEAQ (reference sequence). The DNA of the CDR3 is TGTGCCAGCAGCTTAGTTCCTAGCGGAAACACCGGGGAGCTGTTTTTT. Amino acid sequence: CASSLVPSGNTGELFF.

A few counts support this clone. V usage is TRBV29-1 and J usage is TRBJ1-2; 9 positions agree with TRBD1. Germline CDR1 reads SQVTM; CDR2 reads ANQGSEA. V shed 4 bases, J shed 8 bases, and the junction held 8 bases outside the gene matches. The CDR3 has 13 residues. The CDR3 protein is CSVVGDRVDGYTF. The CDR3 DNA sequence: TGCAGCGTTGTAGGGGACAGGGTGGACGGCTACACCTTC.

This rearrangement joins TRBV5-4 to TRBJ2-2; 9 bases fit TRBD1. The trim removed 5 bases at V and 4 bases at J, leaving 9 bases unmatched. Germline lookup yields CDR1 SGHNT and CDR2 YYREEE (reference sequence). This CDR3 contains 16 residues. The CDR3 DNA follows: TGTGCCAGCAGGGGGTCCGGGACAGGGCGCACCGGGGAGCTGTTTTTT. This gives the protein CASRGSGTGRTGELFF.

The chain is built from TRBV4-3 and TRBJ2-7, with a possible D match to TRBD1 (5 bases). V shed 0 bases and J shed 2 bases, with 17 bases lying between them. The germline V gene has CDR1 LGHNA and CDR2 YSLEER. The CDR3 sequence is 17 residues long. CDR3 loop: CASSQEDRQGYPYEQYF. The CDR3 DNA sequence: TGCGCCAGCAGCCAAGAGGATCGTCAGGGATACCCCTACGAGCAGTACTTC.

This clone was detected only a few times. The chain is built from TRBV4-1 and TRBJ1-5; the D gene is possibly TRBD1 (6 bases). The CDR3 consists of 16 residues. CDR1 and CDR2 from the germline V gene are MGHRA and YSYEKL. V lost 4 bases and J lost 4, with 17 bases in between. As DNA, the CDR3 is TGCGCCAGCAGCCCGACAGAGACAGGCTTTAATCAGCCCCAGCATTTT. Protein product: CASSPTETGFNQPQHF.

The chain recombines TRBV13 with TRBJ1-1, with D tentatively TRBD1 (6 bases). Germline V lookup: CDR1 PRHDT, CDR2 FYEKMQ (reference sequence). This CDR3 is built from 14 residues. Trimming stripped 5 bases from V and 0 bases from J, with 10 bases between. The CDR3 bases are TGTGCCAGCAGCGACAGGACACTGAACACTGAAGCTTTCTTT. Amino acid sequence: CASSDRTLNTEAFF.

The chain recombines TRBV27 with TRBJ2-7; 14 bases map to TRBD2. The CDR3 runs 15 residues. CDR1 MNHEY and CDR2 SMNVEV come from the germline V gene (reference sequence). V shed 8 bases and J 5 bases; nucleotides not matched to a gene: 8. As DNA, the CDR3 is TGTGCCAGCGGGAAGGGACTAGCGGGAGCTGACGAGCAGTACTTC. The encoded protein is CASGKGLAGADEQYF.

CDR3 DNA: TGTGCCAGCAGGGGGCGGGACAGGGGGTTTTATGAGCAGTTCTTC. Encoded protein: CASRGRDRGFYEQFF. The rearrangement joins TRBV2 to TRBJ2-1; 11 bases fit TRBD1. The length of the CDR3 is 15 residues. Germline CDR1 is SNHLY and CDR2 is FYNNEI. V shed 6 bases, J shed 8 bases, and the junction held 9 bases outside the gene matches.

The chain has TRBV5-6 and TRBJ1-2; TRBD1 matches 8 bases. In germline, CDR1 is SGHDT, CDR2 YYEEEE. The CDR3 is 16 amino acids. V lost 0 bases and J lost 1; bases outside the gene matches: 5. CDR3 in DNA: TGTGCCAGCAGCTTGGGGGGACAGGCGATTAACTATGGCTACACCTTC. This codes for CASSLGGQAINYGYTF.

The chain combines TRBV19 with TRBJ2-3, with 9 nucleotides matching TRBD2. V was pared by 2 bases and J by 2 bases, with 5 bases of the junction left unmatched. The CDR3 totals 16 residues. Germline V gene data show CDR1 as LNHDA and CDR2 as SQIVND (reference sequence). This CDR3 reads CASSIMTSGFTDTQYF. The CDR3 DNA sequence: TGTGCCAGTAGTATAATGACTAGCGGCTTCACAGATACGCAGTATTTT.

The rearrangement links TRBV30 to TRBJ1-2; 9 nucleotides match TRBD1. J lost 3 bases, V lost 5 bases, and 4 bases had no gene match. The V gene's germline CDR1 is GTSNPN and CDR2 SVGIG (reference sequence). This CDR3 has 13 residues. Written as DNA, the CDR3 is TGTGCCTGGTCGACAGGGGGAGACTATGGCTACACCTTC. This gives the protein CAWSTGGDYGYTF.

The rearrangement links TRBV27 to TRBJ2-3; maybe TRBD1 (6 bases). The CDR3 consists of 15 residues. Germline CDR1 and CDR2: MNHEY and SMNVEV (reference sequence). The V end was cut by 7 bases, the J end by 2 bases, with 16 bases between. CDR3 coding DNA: TGTGCCAGCACAGCAGGGGATGGGGCCACAGATACGCAGTATTTT. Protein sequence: CASTAGDGATDTQYF.

This CDR3 is CAGRTGNYGYTF. Written as DNA, the CDR3 is TGTGCCGGTCGGACAGGGAACTATGGCTACACCTTC. The chain couples TRBV2 to TRBJ1-2; 8 bases match TRBD1. The V gene end was trimmed by 11 bases and the J gene end by 2 bases; junction bases not matched to a gene: 4. CDR1 SNHLY and CDR2 FYNNEI come from the germline V gene. There are 12 residues in the CDR3.

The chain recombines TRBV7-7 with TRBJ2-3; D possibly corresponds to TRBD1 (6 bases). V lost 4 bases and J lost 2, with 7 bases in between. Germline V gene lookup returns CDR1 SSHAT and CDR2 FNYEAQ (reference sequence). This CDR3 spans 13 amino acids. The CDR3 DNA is TGTGCCAGCAGCTGGACAGTCACAGATACGCAGTATTTT. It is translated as CASSWTVTDTQYF.